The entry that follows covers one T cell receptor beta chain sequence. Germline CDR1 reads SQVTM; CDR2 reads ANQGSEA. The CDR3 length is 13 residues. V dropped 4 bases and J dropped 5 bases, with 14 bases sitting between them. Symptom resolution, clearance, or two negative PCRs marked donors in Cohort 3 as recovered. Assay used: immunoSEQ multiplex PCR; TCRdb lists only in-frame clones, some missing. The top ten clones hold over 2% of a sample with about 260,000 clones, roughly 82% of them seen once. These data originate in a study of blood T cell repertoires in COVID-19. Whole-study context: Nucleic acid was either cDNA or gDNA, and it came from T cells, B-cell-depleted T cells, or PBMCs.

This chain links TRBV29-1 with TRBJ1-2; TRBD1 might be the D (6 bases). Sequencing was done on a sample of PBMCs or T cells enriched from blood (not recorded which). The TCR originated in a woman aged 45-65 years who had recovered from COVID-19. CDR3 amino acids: CSVGALTGYGYTF. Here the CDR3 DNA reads TGCAGCGTTGGCGCTCTGACAGGTTATGGCTACACCTTC.